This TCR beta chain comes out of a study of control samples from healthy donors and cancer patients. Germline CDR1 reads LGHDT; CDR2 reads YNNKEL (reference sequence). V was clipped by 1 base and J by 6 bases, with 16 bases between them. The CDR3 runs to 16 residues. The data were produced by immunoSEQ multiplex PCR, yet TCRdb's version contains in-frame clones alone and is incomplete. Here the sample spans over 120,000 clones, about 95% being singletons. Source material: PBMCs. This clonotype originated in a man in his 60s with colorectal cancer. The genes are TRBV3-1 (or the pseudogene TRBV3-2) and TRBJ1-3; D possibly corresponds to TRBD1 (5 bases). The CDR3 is CASSQAGTGSTNTIYF. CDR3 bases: TGTGCCAGCAGCCAAGCGGGAACAGGTTCGACAAACACCATATATTTT.